This T cell receptor beta chain was retrieved from a study of T cells expressing NK-cell markers. On this clonotype itself: Its specificity is unknown.

Study outcomes and limitations: These clonotypes additionally ranked first within the CD3+CD56-NKG2C+ fraction of four donors.

With the 5' RACE reads reprocessed, TCRdb shows one record per CDR3 protein and no DNA. This sample carries some 190,000 distinct CDR3 sequences, with over 20% going to the ten biggest clones. The sample was blood T cells: a sorted CD56 or NKG2C T cell subset, CD4+ or CD8+ T cells, or bulk PBMC T cells (not recorded which). This clonotype was sampled from a man between 18 and 69 years old in good health.

The CDR3 sequence: CASSEGTSGNTIYF. The chain has TRBV6-1 and TRBJ1-3. This CDR3 is built from 14 residues. Per germline, CDR1 MNHNS and CDR2 SASEGT.